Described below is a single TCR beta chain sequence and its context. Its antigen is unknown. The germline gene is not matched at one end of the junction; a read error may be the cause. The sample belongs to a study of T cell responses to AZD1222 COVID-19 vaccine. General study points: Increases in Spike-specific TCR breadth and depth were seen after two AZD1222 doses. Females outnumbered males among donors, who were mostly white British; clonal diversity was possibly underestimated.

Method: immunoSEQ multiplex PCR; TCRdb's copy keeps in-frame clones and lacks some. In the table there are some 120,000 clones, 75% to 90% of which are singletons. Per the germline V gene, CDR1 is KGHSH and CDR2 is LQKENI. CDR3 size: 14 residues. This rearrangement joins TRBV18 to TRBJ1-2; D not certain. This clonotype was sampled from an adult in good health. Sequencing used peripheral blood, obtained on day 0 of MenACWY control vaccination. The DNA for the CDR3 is TGTGCCAGCTCATCACCCGACGGGAACTATGGCTACACCTTC. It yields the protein CASSSPDGNYGYTF.